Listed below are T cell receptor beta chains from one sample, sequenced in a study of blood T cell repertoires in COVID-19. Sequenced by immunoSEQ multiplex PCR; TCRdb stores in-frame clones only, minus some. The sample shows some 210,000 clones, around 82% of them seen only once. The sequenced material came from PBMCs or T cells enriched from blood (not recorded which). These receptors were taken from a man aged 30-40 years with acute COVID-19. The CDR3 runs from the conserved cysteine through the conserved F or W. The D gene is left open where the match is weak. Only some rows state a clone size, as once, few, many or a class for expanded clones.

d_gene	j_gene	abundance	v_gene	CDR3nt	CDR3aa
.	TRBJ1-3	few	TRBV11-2	TGTGCCAGCAGCCTCCCTCTACCCGACACCATATATTTT	CASSLPLPDTIYF
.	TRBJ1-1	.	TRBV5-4	TGTGCCAGCAGCTTGGACAGGTCGAAGACTGAAGCTTTCTTT	CASSLDRSKTEAFF
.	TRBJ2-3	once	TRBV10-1	TGCGCCAGCAGTGAGTCGATTGGGGCGGTGGGCACAGATACGCAGTATTTT	CASSESIGAVGTDTQYF
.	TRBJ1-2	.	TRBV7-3	TGTGCCAGCAGCTTAGGCAGTGGGTCAGGTGGCTACACCTTC	CASSLGSGSGGYTF
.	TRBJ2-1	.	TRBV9	TGTGCCAGCAGCGTCGGGGCAGGGCCCGGAGGGGAGCAGTTCTTC	CASSVGAGPGGEQFF
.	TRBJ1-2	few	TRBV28	TGTGCCAGCAGTTTAATTCTGTTGGAGGGCTACACCTTC	CASSLILLEGYTF
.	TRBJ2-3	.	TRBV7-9	TGTGCCAGCAGCCCCGGAGCGGATACGCAGTATTTT	CASSPGADTQYF
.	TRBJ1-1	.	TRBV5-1	TGCGCCAGCGCAGCCGGGGTCCCTGGGGGGACTGAAGCTTTCTTT	CASAAGVPGGTEAFF
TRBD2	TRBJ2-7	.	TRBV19	TGTGCCAGTAGTACCGGGACTAGCGGCTATGAGCAGTACTTC	CASSTGTSGYEQYF
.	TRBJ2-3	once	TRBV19	TGTGCCAGTAGTATTAAGACTCTCACAGATACGCAGTATTTT	CASSIKTLTDTQYF
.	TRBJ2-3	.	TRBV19	TGTGCCAGTAGTATGGGCGCTAGCACAGATACGCAGTATTTT	CASSMGASTDTQYF
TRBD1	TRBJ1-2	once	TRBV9	TGTGCCAGCAGCGTAACCGGGACAGGGGTCAACTATGGCTACACCTTC	CASSVTGTGVNYGYTF
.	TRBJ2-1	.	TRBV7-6	TGTGCCAGCAGCTTCCGGGGTACCGCCTACAATGAGCAGTTCTTC	CASSFRGTAYNEQFF
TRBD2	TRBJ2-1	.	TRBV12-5	TGTGCTAGTGGTTTGCTAGCGGGGGTATCCTACAATGAGCAGTTCTTC	CASGLLAGVSYNEQFF
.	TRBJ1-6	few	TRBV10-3	TGTGCCATCAGTGGGACGGGAGGACCCTATAATTCACCCCTCCACTTT	CAISGTGGPYNSPLHF
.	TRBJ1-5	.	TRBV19	TGTGCCAGTAGTCTCGCGACGGACTATAGCAATCAGCCCCAGCATTTT	CASSLATDYSNQPQHF
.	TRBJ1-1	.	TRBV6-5	TGTGCCAGCACCGGGGGAGGCAGGATGAACACTGAAGCTTTCTTT	CASTGGGRMNTEAFF
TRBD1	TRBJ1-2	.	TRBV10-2	TGCGCCAGCAGTGAGTCGAGGACAGGGGCCGGCTACACCTTC	CASSESRTGAGYTF
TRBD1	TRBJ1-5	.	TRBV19	TGTGCCAGTAGTCCTCGACAGGGCGCCCAGCATTTT	CASSPRQGAQHF
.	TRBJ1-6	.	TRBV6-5	TGTGCCAGCAGGGCCGAGGCCTATAATTCACCCCTCCACTTT	CASRAEAYNSPLHF
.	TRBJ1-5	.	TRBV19	TGTGCCACCGCCCCAGGGGCGCAGCCCCAGCATTTT	CATAPGAQPQHF
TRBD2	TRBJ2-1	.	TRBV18	TGTGCCAGCTCAACGACTAGCGGGGGCAAGTCGAGGCAGTTCTTC	CASSTTSGGKSRQFF
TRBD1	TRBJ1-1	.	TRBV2	TGTGCCAGCAGTCGACAGGGGGGGGGCACTGAAGCTTTCTTT	CASSRQGGGTEAFF
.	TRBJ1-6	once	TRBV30	TGTGCCTGCGGGAGAATTAATTCACCCCTCCACTTT	CACGRINSPLHF
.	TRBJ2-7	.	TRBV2	TGTGCCACAATAAGTCGGGGGGAGCAGTACTTC	CATISRGEQYF
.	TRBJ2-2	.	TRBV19	TGTGCCAGTAGTATGCGGAAGGGGGAGCTGTTTTTT	CASSMRKGELFF
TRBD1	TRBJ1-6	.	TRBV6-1	TGTGCCAGCAGTGAAGGGGGACAGGGTTATAATTCACCCCTCCACTTT	CASSEGGQGYNSPLHF